A single T cell receptor beta chain is shown here with its context. No antigen is known for it. The data originate from a study of tumor-infiltrating lymphocytes in localized non-small cell lung cancer. About the study: Patients included smokers and never-smokers with various histologies, some sampled after neoadjuvant chemotherapy.

Findings and limits, study-wide: Technical variation could not be separated from intratumor heterogeneity here. IM1 and IM2 tumors showed no difference in T-cell fraction. No link was found between tumor T-cell fraction and recurrence-free survival.

The table came from immunoSEQ multiplex PCR; TCRdb's copy has only in-frame clones and leaves some out. Of some 30,000 clones listed, roughly 85% were seen once; the top ten hold about 1.9%. CDR3 length: 13 amino acids. Trimming pared 0 bases from V and 4 bases from J, leaving 4 bases between. CDR1 ENHRY and CDR2 SYGVKD come from the germline V gene. Sequences were obtained from lung tumor tissue. J is TRBJ1-5 and V is TRBV10-3, with no clear D. The receptor was derived from a human donor with non-small cell lung cancer. CDR3 loop: CAISESGNQPQHF. The CDR3 coding sequence is TGTGCCATCAGTGAGTCCGGGAATCAGCCCCAGCATTTT.